A selection of T cell receptor beta chains follows, all from one sample in a study of blood T cell repertoires in COVID-19. Here immunoSEQ multiplex PCR was the method, and the copy in TCRdb shows in-frame clones only, minus some. The sample contains approximately 250,000 clones, 80% to 90% of which appear only once. The specimen was PBMCs or T cells enriched from blood (not recorded which). Receptors originate from a woman between 25 and 40 years old with acute COVID-19. The conserved cysteine and the conserved F or W are not part of the CDR3 here. The listing skips clone size in some rows; elsewhere it reads once, few, many or a size class.

clone_size v_call cdr3_length cdr3_aa
- TRBV5-1 12 ASNSRQGDTEAF
- TRBV27 12 ASKPLSGTGELF
once TRBV4-1 13 ASSPRTGTAYEQY
- TRBV7-6 13 ASSLGSGGNYEQY
- TRBV6-5 11 ATPGQGYEKLF
- TRBV7-3 12 ASSLVGQNTEAF
many TRBV28 12 ASSSPGQGEKLF
- TRBV7-8 12 ASSWRTSNTEAF
- TRBV6-6 13 ASRTTSGRPDTQY
many TRBV20-1 9 SGGDSYEQY
- TRBV11-2 13 ASSRFGDPKNEQF
- TRBV6-4 13 AQNRAVATNEKLF
- TRBV21-1 15 ASSNRQWRSEYNEQF
- TRBV5-1 12 ASSSGTGGETQY
- TRBV27 10 ASSLSGVEQY